A single sample is the source of the 26 T cell receptor beta chains below, sequenced in a study of siplizumab effects on memory and regulatory T cells. Repertoires were generated with immunoSEQ multiplex PCR, while TCRdb's copy carries only in-frame clones and drops some. Here the sample spans around 120,000 clones, 90% to 95% being singletons. The sequencing input was non-Treg CD4+ T cells sorted from blood. These receptors all stem from a human donor in good health.

This clone was found once. The rearrangement joins TRBV7-3 to TRBJ1-2; weak D call: TRBD1 (6 bases). The CDR3 has 15 residues. V was pared by 4 bases and J by 6 bases, with 18 bases between. Germline V lookup: CDR1 SGHTA, CDR2 FQGTGA. The CDR3 sequence is CASSSTPGVWNGYTF. CDR3 in DNA: TGTGCCAGCAGCTCCACCCCAGGGGTTTGGAATGGCTACACCTTC.

The sample holds one count of this clone. The genes are TRBV12-5 and TRBJ2-5; 10 bases agree with TRBD2. Germline CDR1 reads LGHNT; CDR2 reads FRNRAP. Losses at the gene ends were 5 bases for V and 4 bases for J; bases not matched to a gene: 7. The CDR3 has 15 amino acids. The CDR3 nucleotides are TGTGCTAGTGGTACAAGCGGGGGGGCCTTAGAGACCCAGTACTTC. Its translation is CASGTSGGALETQYF.

The genes are TRBV7-3 and TRBJ2-1; a weak D match, TRBD1 (5 bases). The CDR3 length is 15 residues. Trimming shortened V by 0 bases and J by 4 bases, and 10 bases separated the two germline ends. Germline CDR1 and CDR2: SGHTA and FQGTGA. Written as DNA, the CDR3 is TGTGCCAGCAGCTTAACCGCCCGGACATACAATGAGCAGTTCTTC. It codes for CASSLTARTYNEQFF.

The chain employs TRBV10-3 and TRBJ1-5; possible D gene TRBD1, 6 bases. Germline-derived CDR1 and CDR2 are ENHRY and SYGVKD. The CDR3 sequence is 14 residues long. Deletions cut 8 bases from V and 3 bases from J, with 14 bases between. The CDR3, as DNA: TGTGCCATCTCCGGGACACCAGACAATCAGCCCCAGCATTTT. Encoded protein: CAISGTPDNQPQHF.

Only one count was recorded for this clone. The V and J genes are TRBV7-9 and TRBJ2-7, with 9 bases aligning to TRBD1. V gave up 5 bases and J gave up 0 bases; unmatched junction bases: 8. This CDR3 contains 16 residues. In germline, CDR1 is SEHNR, CDR2 FQNEAQ (reference sequence). CDR3 coding DNA: TGTGCCAGCAGCGGTCGGACAGGGGCCAGCTCCTACGAGCAGTACTTC. It codes for CASSGRTGASSYEQYF.

This rearrangement joins TRBV25-1 to TRBJ2-3, with D uncertain. This CDR3 region has 14 residues. Deletions cut 2 bases from V and 0 bases from J, with 6 bases between. In germline, CDR1 is MGHDK, CDR2 SYGVNS. CDR3 amino acids: CASSEASSTDTQYF. CDR3 sequence (DNA): TGTGCCAGCAGTGAAGCTTCTAGCACAGATACGCAGTATTTT.

The J gene is TRBJ2-1, the V gene TRBV19; the D is unclear. CDR3 length: 16 residues. V lost 10 bases and J 6 bases, leaving 25 bases between the germline ends. Germline CDR1 and CDR2: LNHDA and SQIVND (reference sequence). The CDR3 protein is CATSMTAVSPINEQFF. The DNA of the CDR3 is TGTGCCACCAGCATGACGGCCGTTTCCCCCATCAATGAGCAGTTCTTC.

The J gene is TRBJ2-7, the V gene TRBV4-1, with D possibly being TRBD1 or TRBD2 (5 bases each). Germline V gene data show CDR1 as MGHRA and CDR2 as YSYEKL. Trimming shortened V by 5 bases and J by 0 bases, and 11 bases separated the two germline ends. CDR3 length: 14 residues. CDR3: CASSLGEYSYEQYF. The CDR3 DNA is TGCGCCAGCAGCTTGGGGGAATACTCCTACGAGCAGTACTTC.

This rearrangement joins TRBV25-1 to TRBJ1-2, with D possibly being TRBD1 (6 bases). The CDR3 spans 13 residues. V was shortened by 5 bases and J by 6 bases, with 13 bases between the two germline ends. Germline-derived CDR1 and CDR2 are MGHDK and SYGVNS. CDR3 nucleotide sequence: TGTGCCAGCAGTCTCGGGGGGCGTGATGGCTACACCTTC. Translation: CASSLGGRDGYTF.

V gene TRBV7-8 combines with J gene TRBJ2-7; tentatively, D is TRBD2 (5 bases). Per the germline V gene, CDR1 is SGHVS and CDR2 is FQNEAQ. V was clipped by 7 bases and J by 4 bases, with 23 bases between them. The CDR3 runs 16 residues. This chain's CDR3 is CASNQEASGFGYEQYF. CDR3 nucleotides: TGTGCCAGCAATCAGGAAGCTTCGGGGTTTGGGTACGAGCAGTACTTC.

This clone showed up just a few times. The chain employs TRBV5-1 and TRBJ1-2; 7 positions match TRBD1. V was clipped by 3 bases and J by 5 bases; unmatched bases: 4. The CDR3 has 13 amino acids. Germline-derived CDR1 and CDR2 are SGHRS and YFSETQ. CDR3 in DNA: TGCGCCAGCAGCTCGGGACAGAAGTATGGCTACACCTTC. The encoded protein is CASSSGQKYGYTF.

The chain combines TRBV5-1 with TRBJ2-1, with TRBD1 matching over 10 bases. Germline CDR1 is SGHRS and CDR2 is YFSETQ. The CDR3 contains 15 residues. V dropped 3 bases and J dropped 9; count of bases not matched to a gene: 9. As DNA, the CDR3 is TGCGCCAGCAGCTCAATACCGGGACAGGGGCCTGAGCAGTTCTTC. This codes for CASSSIPGQGPEQFF.

The genes are TRBV10-3 and TRBJ1-5; D gene uncertain. This CDR3 region has 12 residues. From germline, CDR1 is ENHRY and CDR2 SYGVKD. The V end was cut by 2 bases, the J end by 7 bases, with 6 bases between. This chain's CDR3 is CAISEVRQPQHF. The CDR3 bases are TGTGCCATCAGTGAGGTTAGGCAGCCCCAGCATTTT.

The chain combines TRBV19 with TRBJ2-5; D not certain. The germline V gene has CDR1 LNHDA and CDR2 SQIVND (reference sequence). Trimming removed 1 base at V and 3 bases at J, with 6 bases between. CDR3 length: 13 amino acids. The CDR3 region is CASSIGREETQYF. In nucleotides, the CDR3 is TGTGCCAGTAGTATAGGTAGAGAAGAGACCCAGTACTTC.

The chain joins TRBV9 to TRBJ2-5, with TRBD1 matching over 7 bases. CDR3 length: 13 residues. Unmatched junction bases numbered 3, after V lost 4 bases and J lost 3 bases. Germline loops: CDR1 SGDLS, CDR2 YYNGEE. CDR3 in DNA: TGTGCCAGCAGCTTCGGGACAGAAGAGACCCAGTACTTC. Translating gives CASSFGTEETQYF. The full variable domain, its missing parts supplied by reference TRBV9 and TRBJ2-5, is DSGVTQTPKHLITATGQRVTLRCSPRSGDLSVYWYQQSLDQGLQFLIQYYNGEERAKGNILERFSAQQFPDLHSELNLSSLELGDSALYFCASSFGTEETQYFGPGTRLLVL.

The chain links TRBV21-1 to TRBJ2-5; the D call TRBD2 from the table was never checked on the DNA. TRBV21-1 is a pseudogene locus. The CDR3 length is 15 residues. CDR3 loop: CASSKPGVGRETQYF. CDR3 coding DNA: TGTGCCAGCAGCAAACCGGGAGTTGGAAGAGAGACCCAGTACTTC.

The CDR3 is CASSSGRGSSYEQYF. CDR3 nucleotides: TGTGCCAGTAGTTCAGGGCGAGGAAGTTCCTACGAGCAGTACTTC. The chain carries TRBV19 and TRBJ2-7, with a weak D call TRBD1 (5 bases). This CDR3 has 15 amino acids. V gave up 5 bases and J gave up 1 base, with 15 bases separating them. Germline values: CDR1 LNHDA, CDR2 SQIVND (reference sequence).

This clone was counted a single time. The V and J genes are TRBV4-1 and TRBJ2-1, with a possible D match to TRBD2 (6 bases). The germline V gene has CDR1 MGHRA and CDR2 YSYEKL. The V and J ends lost 1 base and 5 bases respectively, with 18 bases between them. The CDR3 runs to 17 residues. Written as DNA, the CDR3 is TGCGCCAGCAGCCAAGGATTTACCGGGGGTTATCACAATGAGCAGTTCTTC. Residues: CASSQGFTGGYHNEQFF.

The gene calls are TRBV11-2 and TRBJ1-6; D ambiguous. V was cut by 5 bases and J by 3 bases, with 17 bases left in between. The germline CDR1 and CDR2 sequences are SGHAT and FQNNGV. The CDR3 has 17 amino acids. The CDR3 loop is CASSPGRGINYNSPLHF. The CDR3 DNA reads TGTGCCAGCAGCCCCGGGCGGGGAATAAACTATAATTCACCCCTCCACTTT.

This chain links TRBV30 with TRBJ1-5; D gene uncertain. CDR3 size: 13 residues. Between the trimmed V and J ends, which lost 4 bases and 0 bases, there was a span of 7 bases. Per the germline V gene, CDR1 is GTSNPN and CDR2 is SVGIG (reference sequence). In DNA, the CDR3 is TGTGCCTGGACGCAGGATAGCAATCAGCCCCAGCATTTT. As protein: CAWTQDSNQPQHF.

The chain recombines TRBV28 with TRBJ1-2, with 7 bases aligning to TRBD1. From germline, CDR1 is MDHEN and CDR2 SYDVKM. The CDR3 sequence is 13 residues long. J lost 8 bases, V lost 5 bases, and 8 bases had no gene match. The CDR3 nucleotides read TGTGCCAGCAGTCACAGGGGAGGGGAAGGCTACACCTTC. Its translation is CASSHRGGEGYTF.

The V and J genes are TRBV7-2 and TRBJ1-2; 9 nucleotides agree with TRBD1. CDR3 length: 14 residues. The J segment lost 4 bases and the V segment lost 3 bases, leaving 3 bases of the junction unmatched. Germline V CDR1 and CDR2: SGHTA, FQGNSA. CDR3 DNA: TGTGCCAGCAGCTTTGGGACAGGGACCTATGGCTACACCTTC. Its translation is CASSFGTGTYGYTF. Full variable domain (rest looked up from reference TRBV7-2 and TRBJ1-2): GAGVSQSPSNKVTEKGKDVELRCDPISGHTALYWYRQSLGQGLEFLIYFQGNSAPDKSGLPSDRFSAERTGGSVSTLTIQRTQQEDSAVYLCASSFGTGTYGYTFGSGTRLTVV.

The rearrangement links TRBV7-9 to TRBJ2-7, with 10 nucleotides matching TRBD2. Germline V CDR1 and CDR2: SEHNR, FQNEAQ (reference sequence). This CDR3 contains 15 residues. The V segment lost 8 bases and the J segment 2 bases; nucleotides outside the gene matches: 9. The CDR3 spells CASALRTSGAYEQYF. CDR3 nucleotide sequence: TGTGCCAGCGCCCTTCGTACTAGCGGGGCCTACGAGCAGTACTTC.

V and J are TRBV11-2 and TRBJ1-2, with TRBD1 as a possible D gene (6 bases). The CDR3 sequence is 14 residues long. The germline gives CDR1 SGHAT, CDR2 FQNNGV. Trimming cost V 5 bases and J 8 bases, with 18 bases left between them. The CDR3 protein is CASSRGGTFGGYTF. The CDR3 bases are TGTGCCAGCAGCCGAGGGGGGACATTTGGAGGCTACACCTTC.

This clone appeared once. This rearrangement joins TRBV6-1 to TRBJ1-2; D not certain. This CDR3 region has 18 residues. V lost 3 bases and J 5 bases, leaving 25 bases between the germline ends. Germline V gives CDR1 MNHNS, CDR2 SASEGT. The CDR3 sequence is CASSDPRKNPTATYGYTF. The DNA for the CDR3 is TGTGCCAGCAGTGATCCCAGAAAGAACCCGACGGCTACTTATGGCTACACCTTC.

In DNA, the CDR3 is TGTGCCAGCACCGGGACAGGGAGTGTGATAACCAAAAACATTCAGTACTTC. Translated: CASTGTGSVITKNIQYF. This chain joins TRBV19 and TRBJ2-4, with TRBD1 identical over 9 bases. CDR1 and CDR2 (germline): LNHDA, SQIVND (reference sequence). Trimming at V came to 9 bases and at J to 2 bases, leaving 14 bases not matched to a gene. The CDR3 is made up of 17 amino acids.